The 28 T cell receptor beta chains listed next were all sequenced from one sample in a study of cytomegalovirus exposure and HLA in healthy donors. A multiplex PCR was run with 60 Vbeta primers and 13 Jbeta primers. Using immunoSEQ multiplex PCR, the repertoire was profiled, and TCRdb retains in-frame clones only, with some absent. The profile shows roughly 150,000 clones, approximately 80% of them singletons. The sample consisted of PBMCs. Receptors were obtained from a woman in her forties in good health and CMV-seronegative.

V and J are TRBV28 and TRBJ2-5; possible D gene TRBD1, 6 bases. Germline V CDR1 and CDR2: MDHEN, SYDVKM. The CDR3 consists of 16 residues. The V end was cut by 7 bases, the J end by 1 base, with 19 bases between. In DNA, the CDR3 is TGTGCCAGCACCACGGACAGACACTACTTCCAAGAGACCCAGTACTTC. Protein product: CASTTDRHYFQETQYF.

The gene calls are TRBV19 and TRBJ2-7; D remains unclear. Germline values: CDR1 LNHDA, CDR2 SQIVND (reference sequence). The CDR3 extends over 14 amino acids. Trimming took off 4 bases at V and 5 bases at J, with 15 bases between the two ends. CDR3 region: CASSKFGQINEQYF. CDR3 in DNA: TGTGCCAGTAGTAAGTTTGGGCAGATCAACGAGCAGTACTTC.

The chain joins TRBV5-6 to TRBJ1-1; tentative D call: TRBD1 (5 bases). The CDR3 length is 16 residues. CDR1 is SGHDT, CDR2 YYEEEE, per germline. Trimming shortened V by 4 bases and J by 7 bases, and 23 bases separated the two germline ends. The CDR3 here is CASSVQPGGWQGEAFF. The CDR3 bases are TGTGCCAGCAGCGTCCAGCCCGGAGGGTGGCAGGGTGAAGCTTTCTTT. Using reference TRBV5-6 and TRBJ1-1 for the parts outside the CDR3, the full variable domain is DAGVTQSPTHLIKTRGQQVTLRCSPKSGHDTVSWYQQALGQGPQFIFQYYEEEERQRGNFPDRFSGHQFPNYSSELNVNALLLGDSALYLCASSVQPGGWQGEAFFGQGTRLTVV.

The chain carries TRBV29-1 and TRBJ2-6; maybe TRBD1 (6 bases). Trimming took off 6 bases at V and 2 bases at J, with 14 bases between the two ends. The CDR3 runs 15 residues. The V gene's germline CDR1 is SQVTM and CDR2 ANQGSEA. CDR3 nucleotides: TGCAGCGTATACAACCGGGACACTGGGGCCAACGTCCTGACTTTC. This translates into CSVYNRDTGANVLTF. Full variable domain (rest looked up from reference TRBV29-1 and TRBJ2-6): SAVISQKPSRDICQRGTSLTIQCQVDSQVTMMFWYRQQPGQSLTLIATANQGSEATYESGFVIDKFPISRPNLTFSTLTVSNMSPEDSSIYLCSVYNRDTGANVLTFGAGSRLTVL.

The V gene is TRBV2, the J gene TRBJ2-7, with 9 bases matching TRBD1. This CDR3 has 15 amino acids. CDR1 and CDR2 (germline): SNHLY, FYNNEI. V trimming: 6 bases; J trimming: 4 bases; junction bases outside the gene matches: 10. The CDR3 nucleotides read TGTGCCAGCAGGGCGCGCCGGGACAGGGCATACGAGCAGTACTTC. Protein product: CASRARRDRAYEQYF.

This chain's CDR3 is CASSLAGLAGEGETQYF. The CDR3 region has the DNA TGTGCCAGCAGCCTCGCGGGGCTAGCGGGAGAGGGAGAGACCCAGTACTTC. The V call is TRBV7-9, the J call TRBJ2-5; 10 bases map to TRBD2. After removal of 5 bases from V and 4 bases from J, the junction contained 13 bases not matched to a gene. The CDR3 has 17 amino acids. Germline-derived CDR1 and CDR2 are SEHNR and FQNEAQ (reference sequence).

The J gene is TRBJ2-1, the V gene TRBV6-6, with 9 bases that match TRBD1. Germline V lookup: CDR1 MNHNY, CDR2 SVGAGI (reference sequence). The CDR3 has 14 amino acids. The V segment lost 8 bases and the J segment 2 bases; nucleotides outside the gene matches: 4. This CDR3 is CASGRDRAYNEQFF. The DNA of the CDR3 is TGTGCCAGCGGCCGGGACAGGGCCTACAATGAGCAGTTCTTC.

This clone appeared a few times. J is TRBJ2-3 and V is TRBV6-1; the D is unclear. Per germline, CDR1 MNHNS and CDR2 SASEGT. V shed 9 bases and J shed 6 bases, with 16 bases lying between them. CDR3 length: 13 amino acids. Written as DNA, the CDR3 is TGTGCCAGTAGGCGAGCCCCCGGGGATACGCAGTATTTT. Translated, it gives CASRRAPGDTQYF.

With regard to this clone: The same CDR3 is also encoded by other DNA sequences in this sample. This rearrangement joins TRBV11-3 to TRBJ2-3; D gene uncertain. Germline V CDR1 and CDR2: SGHNT, YENEEA. Trimming left V 0 bases short and J 8 bases short, with 9 bases between. This CDR3 is built from 13 residues. This CDR3 is CASSLDLTGTQYF. The DNA for the CDR3 is TGTGCCAGCAGCTTAGATCTTACGGGTACGCAGTATTTT.

The rearrangement joins TRBV6-1 to TRBJ1-2; D is possibly TRBD1 (5 bases). V was clipped by 4 bases and J by 6 bases, with 12 bases between them. Germline CDR1 and CDR2: MNHNS and SASEGT. CDR3 length: 13 residues. This CDR3 is CASSAWTFDGYTF. As DNA, the CDR3 is TGTGCCAGCAGTGCCTGGACATTTGATGGCTACACCTTC.

V is TRBV9 and J is TRBJ2-5, with TRBD2 matching over 7 bases. The CDR3 totals 14 residues. Germline-derived CDR1 and CDR2 are SGDLS and YYNGEE. Trimming cost V 0 bases and J 7 bases; bases outside gene matches: 6. The CDR3 sequence: CASSVEGGRGTQYF. The CDR3 DNA reads as TGTGCCAGCAGCGTAGAGGGAGGGAGGGGGACCCAGTACTTC.

Of note for this clone: One end of the junction fails to match germline, which may point to a read error. This rearrangement joins TRBV7-9 to TRBJ1-1; 7 nucleotides match TRBD1. The CDR3 runs to 12 residues. Germline CDR1 reads SEHNR; CDR2 reads FQNEAQ (reference sequence). The CDR3 DNA sequence: TGTTCCAGCAGCCGGGACAGAATTGAAGCTTTCTTT. Protein sequence: CSSSRDRIEAFF.

CDR3 loop: CASSRGQANYGYTF. CDR3 nucleotides: TGTGCCAGCAGTAGGGGACAGGCCAATTATGGCTACACCTTC. The J gene is TRBJ1-2, the V gene TRBV28; 8 bases line up with TRBD1. This CDR3 is 14 amino acids long. CDR1 MDHEN and CDR2 SYDVKM come from the germline V gene. The V segment lost 5 bases and the J segment 5 bases; nucleotides outside the gene matches: 7.

The rearrangement uses TRBV7-2 and TRBJ2-7; 8 nucleotides match TRBD2. Per germline, CDR1 SGHTA and CDR2 FQGNSA. This CDR3 has 16 amino acids. With V trimmed by 5 bases and J by 3 bases, 12 bases remained unmatched. The DNA of the CDR3 is TGTGCCAGCAGCGCCCAGCGGGAGAGGGCGGTCTACGAGCAGTACTTC. It specifies CASSAQRERAVYEQYF.

The chain employs TRBV7-9 and TRBJ2-7; TRBD1 aligns across 8 bases. The V segment lost 0 bases and the J segment 3 bases; nucleotides outside the gene matches: 4. The CDR3 has 15 amino acids. The germline CDR1 and CDR2 sequences are SEHNR and FQNEAQ (reference sequence). CDR3 nucleotide sequence: TGTGCCAGCAGCTTAGCCGGGACAGGAGTCTACGAGCAGTACTTC. Translated, it gives CASSLAGTGVYEQYF.

This chain connects TRBV6-6 to TRBJ2-3; 8 positions agree with TRBD1. CDR3 length: 16 residues. The germline V gene has CDR1 MNHNY and CDR2 SVGAGI (reference sequence). J gave up 2 bases and V 5 bases, and 9 bases lay outside the gene matches. CDR3 DNA sequence: TGTGCCAGCAGTCCGGACAGGGATGGAGTCACAGATACGCAGTATTTT. Translation: CASSPDRDGVTDTQYF.

This chain joins TRBV5-4 and TRBJ2-2, with TRBD1 matching over 12 bases. Per the germline V gene, CDR1 is SGHNT and CDR2 is YYREEE (reference sequence). CDR3 length: 18 residues. The V gene end was trimmed by 9 bases and the J gene end by 5 bases; junction bases not matched to a gene: 17. CDR3 sequence reads: CATQAERGTGGETGELFF. The CDR3 DNA follows: TGTGCCACCCAAGCAGAAAGGGGGACAGGGGGCGAAACCGGGGAGCTGTTTTTT.

The chain uses TRBV28 and TRBJ2-3; 7 nucleotides line up with TRBD2. The CDR3 has 16 residues. The germline gives CDR1 MDHEN, CDR2 SYDVKM. V shed 5 bases, J shed 3 bases, and the junction held 11 bases outside the gene matches. The CDR3 nucleotides are TGTGCCAGCAGTCCCCGGCGAGCGGGGACGACAGATACGCAGTATTTT. Its protein is CASSPRRAGTTDTQYF. Drawing the rest from reference TRBV28 and TRBJ2-3, the complete variable domain is DVKVTQSSRYLVKRTGEKVFLECVQDMDHENMFWYRQDPGLGLRLIYFSYDVKMKEKGDIPEGYSVSREKKERFSLILESASTNQTSMYLCASSPRRAGTTDTQYFGPGTRLTVL.

This rearrangement joins TRBV10-1 to TRBJ2-3, with TRBD2 identical over 12 bases. From germline, CDR1 is WNHNN and CDR2 SYGVQD (reference sequence). V gave up 6 bases and J gave up 4 bases; unmatched junction bases: 8. The CDR3 length is 16 residues. CDR3 sequence reads: CASSRSSGGGPDTQYF. The CDR3 nucleotides read TGCGCCAGCAGCAGGTCTAGCGGGGGGGGACCAGATACGCAGTATTTT.

The chain has TRBV10-3 and TRBJ2-3; TRBD1 agrees at 7 bases. J gave up 2 bases and V 6 bases, and 5 bases lay outside the gene matches. CDR3 length equals 14 residues. Germline V lookup: CDR1 ENHRY, CDR2 SYGVKD. The DNA of the CDR3 is TGTGCCATCAGAGGGACAGAACACACAGATACGCAGTATTTT. Translating gives CAIRGTEHTDTQYF.

V gene TRBV23-1 combines with J gene TRBJ2-1, with D uncertain. TRBV23-1 is an ORF for which the function is uncertain. V shed 6 bases and J shed 5 bases, with 14 bases lying between them. This CDR3 is built from 14 residues. In DNA, the CDR3 is TGCGCCAGCAGGCCCTATGAGGTGAACAATGAGCAGTTCTTC. The encoded protein is CASRPYEVNNEQFF.

The CDR3 bases are TGTGCCAGCAGCGTAGGACTAGCGGGGCTCTACAATGAGCAGTTCTTC. This gives the protein CASSVGLAGLYNEQFF. V usage is TRBV9 and J usage is TRBJ2-1, with 11 bases that match TRBD2. Germline V lookup: CDR1 SGDLS, CDR2 YYNGEE. The CDR3 spans 16 residues. The V segment lost 0 bases and the J segment 3 bases; nucleotides outside the gene matches: 2.

CDR3 in amino acids: CASSYPGRNYTF. The CDR3 DNA follows: TGTGCCAGCAGTTATCCAGGGAGGAACTACACCTTC. The chain employs TRBV7-9 and TRBJ1-2; D may be TRBD1 (5 bases). Between the trimmed V and J ends, which lost 6 bases and 10 bases, there was a span of 15 bases. The CDR3 loop spans 12 amino acids. Germline CDR1 is SEHNR and CDR2 is FQNEAQ (reference sequence).

This clone appeared a few times. The rearrangement joins TRBV19 to TRBJ2-3, with 11 bases lining up with TRBD2. The CDR3 covers 15 residues. V was pared by 4 bases and J by 2 bases, with 2 bases of the junction left unmatched. Germline V lookup: CDR1 LNHDA, CDR2 SQIVND (reference sequence). CDR3 DNA sequence: TGTGCCAGTAGTAGGGGACTAGCGGCCACAGATACGCAGTATTTT. It translates to CASSRGLAATDTQYF.

This clone has just a few counts. This chain's CDR3 is CASSVVGGTGELFF. The CDR3, as DNA: TGTGCCAGCAGCGTAGTAGGGGGTACCGGGGAGCTGTTTTTT. This sequence joins TRBV9 and TRBJ2-2, with D perhaps TRBD1 (6 bases). Germline loops: CDR1 SGDLS, CDR2 YYNGEE. This CDR3 region has 14 residues. V was shortened by 0 bases and J by 5 bases, with 8 bases between the two germline ends.

The chain recombines TRBV11-2 with TRBJ2-2; a possible D gene is TRBD2 (5 bases). Trimming took off 3 bases at V and 4 bases at J, with 12 bases between the two ends. Germline V gene sequence: CDR1 SGHAT, CDR2 FQNNGV. CDR3 length equals 15 residues. The CDR3 here is CASSFLDRGTGELFF. For the CDR3, the DNA is TGTGCCAGCAGCTTCTTAGATCGGGGCACCGGGGAGCTGTTTTTT.

This clone was detected once. V usage is TRBV27 and J usage is TRBJ2-1, with TRBD1 matching 11 bases. The ends lost 11 bases at V and 6 bases at J; junction bases unmatched: 3. The length of the CDR3 is 12 residues. Germline assignment: CDR1 MNHEY and CDR2 SMNVEV (reference sequence). The CDR3 nucleotides read TGTGCCCCCGGGACAGGGGGCAATGAGCAGTTCTTC. This sequence encodes CAPGTGGNEQFF.

The chain employs TRBV28 and TRBJ1-1; 7 bases match TRBD1. This CDR3 is built from 17 residues. The V and J ends lost 8 bases and 3 bases, in that order; junction bases with no gene match: 18. CDR1 is MDHEN and CDR2 is SYDVKM in the germline V gene. In DNA form, the CDR3 reads TGTGCCAGCCTCACCGACAGGGATATCATTATGGACACTGAAGCTTTCTTT. As protein: CASLTDRDIIMDTEAFF.